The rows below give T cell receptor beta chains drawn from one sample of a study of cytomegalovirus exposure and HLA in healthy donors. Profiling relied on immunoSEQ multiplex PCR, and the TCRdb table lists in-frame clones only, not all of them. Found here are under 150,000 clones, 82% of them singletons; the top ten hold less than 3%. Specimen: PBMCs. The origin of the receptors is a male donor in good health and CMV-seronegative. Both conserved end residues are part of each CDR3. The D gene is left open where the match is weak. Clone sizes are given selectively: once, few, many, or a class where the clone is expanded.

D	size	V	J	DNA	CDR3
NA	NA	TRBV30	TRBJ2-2	TGTGCCTGGAGTGTAAATTCATTCGGCGGGGAGCTGTTTTTT	CAWSVNSFGGELFF
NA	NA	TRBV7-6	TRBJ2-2	TGTGCCAGCAGGGGGCAGGACACCGGGGAGCTGTTTTTT	CASRGQDTGELFF
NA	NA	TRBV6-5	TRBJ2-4	TGTGCCAGCAGTTACTCGCTCCTAATAGCCAAAAACATTCAGTACTTC	CASSYSLLIAKNIQYF
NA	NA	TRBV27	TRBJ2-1	TGTGCCAGCAGTTTATTCGGGGATGAGCAGTTCTTC	CASSLFGDEQFF
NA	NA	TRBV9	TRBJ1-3	TGTGCCAGCAGCGTAACCTGGGGAGAACTAAACACCATATATTTT	CASSVTWGELNTIYF
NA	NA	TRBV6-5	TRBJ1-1	TGTGCCAGCAGTTCCCGCAGGGCGAACACTGAAGCTTTCTTT	CASSSRRANTEAFF
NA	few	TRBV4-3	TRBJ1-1	TGCGCCAGCAGCCAAGCCTTTAACACTGAAGCTTTCTTT	CASSQAFNTEAFF
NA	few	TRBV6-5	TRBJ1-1	TGTGCGTCCGGAGGTCGGATAGAAGCTTTCTTT	CASGGRIEAFF
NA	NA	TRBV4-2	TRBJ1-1	TGTGCCAGCAGCCAAGACGGGACGGACAGTGAAGCTTTCTTT	CASSQDGTDSEAFF
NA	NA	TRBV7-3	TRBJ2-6	TGTGCCAGCTCCCCCCAGGAAGCCTCTGGGGCCAACGTCCTGACTTTC	CASSPQEASGANVLTF
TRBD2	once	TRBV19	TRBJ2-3	TGTGCCAGTGGGGGACTAGCGGACGATACGCAGTATTTT	CASGGLADDTQYF
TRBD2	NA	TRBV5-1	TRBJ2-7	TGCGCCAGCAGTCCCCCGGGACTAGCGGCCAAGGAGCAGTACTTC	CASSPPGLAAKEQYF
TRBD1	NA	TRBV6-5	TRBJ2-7	TGTGCCAGCACTAAAACCCGGGACAGCCCCTACGAGCAGTACTTC	CASTKTRDSPYEQYF
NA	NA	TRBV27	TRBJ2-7	TGTGCCAGCAGTTTGTCCCCTGGGCCCAACTACGAGCAGTACTTC	CASSLSPGPNYEQYF
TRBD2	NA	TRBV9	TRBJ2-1	TGTGCCAGCAGCCCCAGCGGGAGGGCCTTTAATGAGCAGTTCTTC	CASSPSGRAFNEQFF
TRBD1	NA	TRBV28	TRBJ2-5	TGTGCCAGCAGTTTAGCATCGGGGTGGAACAGGGGTCAAGAGACCCAGTACTTC	CASSLASGWNRGQETQYF
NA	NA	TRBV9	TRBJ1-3	TGTGCCAGCAGCGGGGCCGGAAACACCATATATTTT	CASSGAGNTIYF
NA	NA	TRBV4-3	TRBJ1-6	TGCGCCAGCAGCCAAAGTTGGGCCAGGTCCTATAATTCACCCCTCCACTTT	CASSQSWARSYNSPLHF
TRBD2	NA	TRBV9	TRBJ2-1	TGTGCCAGCAGCCCTAGCGGTGGTTACAATGAGCAGTTCTTC	CASSPSGGYNEQFF
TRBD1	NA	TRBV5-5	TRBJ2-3	TGTGCCAGCAGTAATGACAGGGTTTGGTCAGATACGCAGTATTTT	CASSNDRVWSDTQYF
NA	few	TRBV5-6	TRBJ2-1	TGTGCCAGCACCCCCGGGGGCCTAGCGGTCGTCAATGAGCAGTTCTTC	CASTPGGLAVVNEQFF
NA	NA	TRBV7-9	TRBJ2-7	TGTGCCAGCCTCTCTTCCCGAGCCTCGGACGAGCAGTACTTC	CASLSSRASDEQYF
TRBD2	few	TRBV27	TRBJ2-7	TGTGCCAGCAGTCTCGCCGGGACTAGAGCCTACGAGCAGTACTTC	CASSLAGTRAYEQYF
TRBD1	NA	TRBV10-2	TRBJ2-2	TGCGCCAGCAGTAAGGGAAGGACAGGGTCGTCACTGGGCGGGGAGCTGTTTTTT	CASSKGRTGSSLGGELFF
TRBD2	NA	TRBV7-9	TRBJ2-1	TGTGCCAGCAGCGGGGCGGCGGGGGTTGAGCAGTTCTTC	CASSGAAGVEQFF
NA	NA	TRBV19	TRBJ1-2	TGTGCCAGTAGTATACAGAAAGCTAACTATGGCTACACCTTC	CASSIQKANYGYTF
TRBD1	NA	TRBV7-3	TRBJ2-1	TGTGCCAGCAGCTTAATTGTAGTTGGGACAGGGAGCAATGAGCAGTTCTTC	CASSLIVVGTGSNEQFF
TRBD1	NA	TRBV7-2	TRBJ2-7	TGTGCCAGCAGCGAACCCGGGACAGGGAAAGCCGAGCAGTACTTC	CASSEPGTGKAEQYF
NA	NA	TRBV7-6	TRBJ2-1	TGTGCCAGCAGCTCTCCGGACAGATACAATGAGCAGTTCTTC	CASSSPDRYNEQFF
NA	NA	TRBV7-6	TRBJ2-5	TGTGCCAGCAGCGAGAGGATACCCCAAGAGACCCAGTACTTC	CASSERIPQETQYF
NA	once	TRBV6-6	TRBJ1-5	TGTGCCAGCGGTACTAACCAGGGTGGCCAGCCCCAGCATTTT	CASGTNQGGQPQHF
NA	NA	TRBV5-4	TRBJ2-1	TGTGCCAGCAGCGGAGGACCGAGCTCCTACAATGAGCAGTTCTTC	CASSGGPSSYNEQFF
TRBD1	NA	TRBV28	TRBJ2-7	TGTGCCAGCAGACCACAGGGGGGTTCGATCGAGCAGTACTTC	CASRPQGGSIEQYF
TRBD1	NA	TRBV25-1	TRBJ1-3	TGTGCCAGCAGTGAAATAGGGACAGCTTCTGGAAACACCATATATTTT	CASSEIGTASGNTIYF
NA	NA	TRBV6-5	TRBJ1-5	TGTGCCAGCAGTTACGGAGGGGAGGATCAGCCCCAGCATTTT	CASSYGGEDQPQHF
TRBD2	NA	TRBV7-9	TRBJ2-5	TGTGCCAGCAGCTACCCGGAGCGGGAGGCCTTCGGGCCGACCCAGTACTTC	CASSYPEREAFGPTQYF
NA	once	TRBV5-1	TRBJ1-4	TGCGCCAGCAGCTCAAGGACAGCTACTAATGAAAAACTGTTTTTT	CASSSRTATNEKLFF
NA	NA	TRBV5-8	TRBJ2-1	TGTGCCAGCAGCTTGGGGTGGCTCAATGAGCAGTTCTTC	CASSLGWLNEQFF
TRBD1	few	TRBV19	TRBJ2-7	TGTGCCAGTAGTATCTACAGGGGTTACTACGAGCAGTACTTC	CASSIYRGYYEQYF
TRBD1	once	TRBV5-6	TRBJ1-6	TGTGCCAGCAGCGCACGGACAGGGGAACAGAGCTCCTATAATTCACCCCTCCACTTT	CASSARTGEQSSYNSPLHF
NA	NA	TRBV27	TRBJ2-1	TGTGCCAGCCTCAGACTTGGGAGTAGCTCCTACAATGAGCAGTTCTTC	CASLRLGSSSYNEQFF
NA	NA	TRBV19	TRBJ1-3	TGTGCCAGTAGTATTGGAGAAACGGGAAACACCATATATTTT	CASSIGETGNTIYF
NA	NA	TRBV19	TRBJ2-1	TGTGCCAGTTGGGGGAGGGACATCGACAATGAGCAGTTCTTC	CASWGRDIDNEQFF
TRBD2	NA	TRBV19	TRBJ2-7	TGTGCCAGTAGTTGGGCAGCCGAGCGGGAATGGGTCTACGAGCAGTACTTC	CASSWAAEREWVYEQYF
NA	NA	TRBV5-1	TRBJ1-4	TGCGCCAGCAGCTGGGCGGGGCAGGGAAAATCGAATGAAAAACTGTTTTTT	CASSWAGQGKSNEKLFF
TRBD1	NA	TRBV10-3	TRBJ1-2	TGTGCCATCAGGGGGACAGGGCCTTTTGGCTACACCTTC	CAIRGTGPFGYTF
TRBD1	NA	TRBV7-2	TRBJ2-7	TGTGCCAGCAGCTTCGGGACAGGGGGGACCTACGAGCAGTACTTC	CASSFGTGGTYEQYF
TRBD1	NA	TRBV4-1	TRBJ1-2	TGCGCCAGCAGCCAAGATTTAACCCAGGGGGCGCCGGATGGCTACACCTTC	CASSQDLTQGAPDGYTF
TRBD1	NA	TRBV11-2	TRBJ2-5	TGTGCCAGCAGCTTCCGGACAGGCTCTCTCCAAGAGACCCAGTACTTC	CASSFRTGSLQETQYF
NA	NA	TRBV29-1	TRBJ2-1	TGCAGCGTCGGTAGTAGAAGCGGGTTTAACAATGAGCAGTTCTTC	CSVGSRSGFNNEQFF